This TCR beta chain comes out of a study of PD-L1 blockade in urothelial cancer. The wider study: A median of approximately 140,000 T cells was found in the blood samples.

Sequencing was performed with immunoSEQ multiplex PCR; in TCRdb, only in-frame clones are kept and a portion is missing. The table includes under 30,000 clones, approximately 81% detected once. Time point reported: peripheral blood 6 weeks after treatment start. This CDR3 spans 14 amino acids. V lost 4 bases, J lost 5 bases, and 12 bases lay in between. The germline CDR1 and CDR2 sequences are LGHNA and YSLEER. The sequencing here drew on PBMCs, taken around atezolizumab (anti-PD-L1) treatment. This rearrangement joins TRBV4-3 to TRBJ1-5, with D possibly TRBD1 on 5 matching bases. This TCR came from a man between 65 and 79 years old with urothelial cancer. CDR3 region: CASSRDGGDQPQHF. In DNA form, the CDR3 reads TGCGCCAGCAGCCGAGACGGGGGGGATCAGCCCCAGCATTTT.